This T cell receptor (beta chain) was recorded in a study of graft-versus-host responses after intestinal transplantation (TCRdb year 2021). With regard to the full study: The transplants that recipients got were multivisceral, liver-intestinal, or isolated intestinal. All recipients received anti-thymocyte globulin induction followed by maintenance tacrolimus and steroids for approximately 3 years. After intestinal transplantation, graft-versus-host and host-versus-graft alloreactive T cell clones in the graft, circulation and bone marrow were tracked using bulk TCR-beta CDR3 sequencing. Alloreactive clones were identified by sequencing pre-transplant mixed lymphocyte reaction products and comparing these products with unstimulated pre-transplant donor and recipient T cells. Of the roughly 24 intestinal transplant recipients enrolled in the cohort, one of whom was a retransplant, 3 patients without pretransplant specimens were excluded. A peak of at least 4% donor T cells among recipient peripheral blood mononuclear cells was the definition used for donor T cell macrochimerism. Rather than being sequenced by the commercial service, samples from a few later patients were sequenced in-house on an Illumina MiSeq and processed with MiXCR.

The germline ends are 13 bases apart after V is trimmed by 1 base and J by 6 bases. Per the germline V gene, MGHRA is the CDR1 and YSYEKL is the CDR2. The CDR3, from cysteine to phenylalanine, totals 15 residues. Only CDR3 DNA remains: 45 bases, in frame from the first base. Points the paper makes about the study in general: In patients with donor T cell macrochimerism, the allografts had high GvH to HvG T cell clonal ratios. Peak levels of circulating GvH clones were associated with declines in HvG clones early after transplant. Conclusions were limited by the relatively low number and heterogeneity of intestinal transplant patients. GvH clones were detected in recipient bone marrow, and some appeared earlier in ileal mucosa or blood, consistent with an intestinal mucosal origin.

The label giving this sample's time point can be read as: cells obtained before transplantation from donor or recipient. In mixed lymphocyte reactions, roughly 200,000 CFSE-labeled pre-transplant responders were plated with roughly 200,000 irradiated violet-dye-labeled stimulators and cultured for less than 7 days. Proliferating CD3+CD4+CFSE-low and CD3+CD8+CFSE-low responder cells were FACS-sorted on a BD Influx sorter after the mixed lymphocyte reaction. Receptor amplification or capture employed the immunoSEQ multiplex PCR assay. For most patients, genomic DNA was isolated with the Qiagen DNeasy Blood and Tissue Kit and shipped frozen to Adaptive Biotechnologies for TCR sequencing. Adaptive Biotechnologies carried out high-throughput TCR-beta CDR3 sequencing of genomic DNA for most patients. Concerning the study's data processing: Adaptive's ImmunoSEQ software was the source of the TCR sequencing data for 18 patients, while a few other patients were processed with MiXCR and VDJtools. To correct CD4 versus CD8 sorting errors, sequences present in both subsets at a frequency ratio below 5:1 were removed. CDR3 nucleotide sequences shared by donor and recipient were removed because the origin of these sequences could not be assigned. To be classed as alloreactive, a clone needed at least 2-fold expansion over unstimulated cells and a minimum CFSE-low frequency of 0.002% (template counts) or 0.001% (read counts). Clones detected in sequenced pre-transplant spleen, lymph node, or MLR CFSE-low populations of the donor or recipient were defined as mappable. The cumulative frequency of alloreactive clones was calculated as a percentage of all sequences, weighted by copy number. Held by TCRdb, this immuneACCESS table contains in-frame sequences only and omits some clones. Under half of the omission traces to an unresolved V gene where checked; the cause of the rest is unknown. D and trimming were read from the DNA, whereas the V and J calls and clone size are those reported in that table. Across this sample there are tens of thousands of clones, with approximately 33% seen only once. Roughly 10% of the sample is taken by the ten largest.

About this clone itself: Nothing much larger sits one base from this clone, and base qualities are not available.

The TCR comes from a human patient who received an intestinal transplant. The specimen was alloreactive CD8+ T cells from a mixed lymphocyte reaction culture, collected before intestinal transplant. The sample's cell subset or site label is to be understood as: CFSE-low proliferating T cells sorted from roughly 6-day pre-transplant mixed lymphocyte reaction (GvH or HvG direction). The sequence joins TRBV4-1 to TRBJ1-5; matching of 6 bases hints at TRBD1 as the D gene. The CDR3 loop reads CASSQVEGGGQPQHF. The sequenced DNA: TGCGCCAGCAGCCAAGTAGAAGGGGGTGGTCAGCCCCAGCATTTT.